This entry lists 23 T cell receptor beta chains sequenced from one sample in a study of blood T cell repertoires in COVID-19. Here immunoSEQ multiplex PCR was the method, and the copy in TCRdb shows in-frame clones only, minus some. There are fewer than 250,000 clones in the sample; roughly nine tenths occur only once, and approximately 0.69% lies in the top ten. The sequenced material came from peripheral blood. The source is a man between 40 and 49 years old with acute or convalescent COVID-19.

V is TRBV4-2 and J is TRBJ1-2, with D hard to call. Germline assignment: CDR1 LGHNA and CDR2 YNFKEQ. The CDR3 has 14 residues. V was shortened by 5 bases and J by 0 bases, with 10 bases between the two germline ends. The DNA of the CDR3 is TGTGCCAGCAGCGGGGAGTTAGCTAACTATGGCTACACCTTC. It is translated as CASSGELANYGYTF.

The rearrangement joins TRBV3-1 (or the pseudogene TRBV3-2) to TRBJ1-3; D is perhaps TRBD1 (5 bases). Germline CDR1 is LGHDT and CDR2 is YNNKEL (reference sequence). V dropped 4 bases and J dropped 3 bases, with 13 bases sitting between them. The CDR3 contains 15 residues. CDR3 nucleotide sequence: TGTGCCAGCAGCCCCCCGGGCAGGGTTGGAAACACCATATATTTT. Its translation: CASSPPGRVGNTIYF.

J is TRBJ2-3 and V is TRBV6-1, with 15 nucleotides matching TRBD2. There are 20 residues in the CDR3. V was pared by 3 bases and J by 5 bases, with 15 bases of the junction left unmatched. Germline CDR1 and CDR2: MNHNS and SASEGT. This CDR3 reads CASSELRTSGGAGIRDTQYF. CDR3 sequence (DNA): TGTGCCAGCAGTGAGCTCAGGACTAGCGGGGGGGCCGGGATAAGAGATACGCAGTATTTT.

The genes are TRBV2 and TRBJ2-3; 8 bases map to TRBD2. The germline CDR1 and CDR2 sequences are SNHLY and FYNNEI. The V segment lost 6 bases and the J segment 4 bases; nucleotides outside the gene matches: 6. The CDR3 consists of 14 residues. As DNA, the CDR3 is TGTGCCAGCAGAAAGCGGGAGTCCGCAGATACGCAGTATTTT. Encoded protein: CASRKRESADTQYF.

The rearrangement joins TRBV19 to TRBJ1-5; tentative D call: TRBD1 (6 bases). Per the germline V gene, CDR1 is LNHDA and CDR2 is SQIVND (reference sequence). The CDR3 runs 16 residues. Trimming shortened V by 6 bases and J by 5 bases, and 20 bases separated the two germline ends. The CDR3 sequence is CASRGAGTALDQPQHF. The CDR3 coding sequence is TGTGCCAGTAGGGGGGCCGGGACCGCCCTCGATCAGCCCCAGCATTTT.

CDR3 coding DNA: TGTGCCAGCAGCTTAGACTTGTCCTACGAGCAGTACTTC. Amino acid sequence: CASSLDLSYEQYF. The rearrangement uses TRBV7-6 and TRBJ2-7; D uncertain. The CDR3 length is 13 residues. Germline loops: CDR1 SGHVS, CDR2 FNYEAQ. The V end lost 1 base, the J end lost 1 base, and 5 bases lay between the germline ends. The variable domain in full, completed from reference TRBV7-6 and TRBJ2-7, reads GAGVSQSPRYKVTKRGQDVALRCDPISGHVSLYWYRQALGQGPEFLTYFNYEAQQDKSGLPNDRFSAERPEGSISTLTIQRTEQRDSAMYRCASSLDLSYEQYFGPGTRLTVT.

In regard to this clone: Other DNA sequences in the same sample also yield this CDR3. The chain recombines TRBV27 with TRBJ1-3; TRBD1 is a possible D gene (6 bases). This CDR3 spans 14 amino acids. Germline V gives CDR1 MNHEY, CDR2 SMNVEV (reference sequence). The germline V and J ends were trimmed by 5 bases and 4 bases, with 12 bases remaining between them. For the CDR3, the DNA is TGTGCCAGCAGTCTCAGGGGCTCGGGAAACACCATATATTTT. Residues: CASSLRGSGNTIYF.

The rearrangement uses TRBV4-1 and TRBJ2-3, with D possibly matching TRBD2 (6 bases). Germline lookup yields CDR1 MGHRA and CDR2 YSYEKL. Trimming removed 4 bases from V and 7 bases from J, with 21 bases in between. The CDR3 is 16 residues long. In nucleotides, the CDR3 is TGCGCCAGCAGCCGCCTCGGGGGAGTGGGGCACAATACGCAGTATTTT. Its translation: CASSRLGGVGHNTQYF.

The CDR3 sequence: CASSEHLNRENGYTF. In DNA, the CDR3 is TGTGCCAGCAGTGAACATTTAAACAGGGAAAATGGCTACACCTTC. The chain carries TRBV6-1 and TRBJ1-2; D might be TRBD1 (6 bases). CDR1 is MNHNS and CDR2 is SASEGT in the germline V gene. This CDR3 contains 15 residues. V dropped 2 bases and J dropped 6 bases, with 16 bases sitting between them.

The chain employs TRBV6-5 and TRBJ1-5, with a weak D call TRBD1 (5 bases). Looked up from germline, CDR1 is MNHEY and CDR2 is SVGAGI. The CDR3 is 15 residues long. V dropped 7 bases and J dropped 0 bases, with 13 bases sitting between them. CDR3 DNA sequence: TGTGCCAGCAAGAAGACAGTTAATAGCAATCAGCCCCAGCATTTT. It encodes CASKKTVNSNQPQHF.

For the CDR3, the DNA is TGTGCCAGCAGTTGGACAGGGCCACTTGACACTGAAGCTTTCTTT. Its protein is CASSWTGPLDTEAFF. The gene calls are TRBV2 and TRBJ1-1, with 8 nucleotides matching TRBD1. The CDR3 consists of 15 residues. Unmatched junction bases numbered 8, after V lost 5 bases and J lost 3 bases. Germline V gives CDR1 SNHLY, CDR2 FYNNEI.

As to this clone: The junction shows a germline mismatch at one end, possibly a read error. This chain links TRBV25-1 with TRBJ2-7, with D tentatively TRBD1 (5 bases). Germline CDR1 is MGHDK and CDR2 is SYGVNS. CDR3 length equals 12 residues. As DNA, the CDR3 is TGTGCCAGCCGCAGACAGACCTACAAGCAGTACTTC. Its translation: CASRRQTYKQYF.

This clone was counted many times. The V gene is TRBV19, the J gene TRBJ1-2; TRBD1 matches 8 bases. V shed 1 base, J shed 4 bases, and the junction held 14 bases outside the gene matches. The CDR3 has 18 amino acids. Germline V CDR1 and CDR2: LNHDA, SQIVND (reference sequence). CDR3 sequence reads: CASSIVPSSTGAVYGYTF. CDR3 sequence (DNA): TGTGCCAGTAGTATAGTCCCCTCCTCGACAGGGGCAGTCTATGGCTACACCTTC.

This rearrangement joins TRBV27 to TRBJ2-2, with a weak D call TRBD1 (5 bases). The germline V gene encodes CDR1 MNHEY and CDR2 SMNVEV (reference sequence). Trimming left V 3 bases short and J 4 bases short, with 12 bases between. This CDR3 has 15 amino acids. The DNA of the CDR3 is TGTGCCAGCAGTTTTAATCGACAGCTCACCGGGGAGCTGTTTTTT. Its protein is CASSFNRQLTGELFF.

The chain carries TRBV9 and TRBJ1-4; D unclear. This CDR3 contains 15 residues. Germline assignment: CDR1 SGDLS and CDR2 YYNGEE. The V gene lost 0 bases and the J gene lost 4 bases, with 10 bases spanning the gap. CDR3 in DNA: TGTGCCAGCAGCGTAGGGTCCACGGGTAATGAAAAACTGTTTTTT. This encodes CASSVGSTGNEKLFF. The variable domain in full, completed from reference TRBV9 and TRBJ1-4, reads DSGVTQTPKHLITATGQRVTLRCSPRSGDLSVYWYQQSLDQGLQFLIQYYNGEERAKGNILERFSAQQFPDLHSELNLSSLELGDSALYFCASSVGSTGNEKLFFGSGTQLSVL.

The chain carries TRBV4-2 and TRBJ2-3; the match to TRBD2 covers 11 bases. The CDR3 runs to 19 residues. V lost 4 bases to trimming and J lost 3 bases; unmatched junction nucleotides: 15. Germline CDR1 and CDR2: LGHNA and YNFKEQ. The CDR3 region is CASSPLTTSGTFRTDTQYF. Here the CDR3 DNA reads TGTGCCAGCAGCCCCCTGACGACTAGCGGGACCTTTCGGACAGATACGCAGTATTTT.

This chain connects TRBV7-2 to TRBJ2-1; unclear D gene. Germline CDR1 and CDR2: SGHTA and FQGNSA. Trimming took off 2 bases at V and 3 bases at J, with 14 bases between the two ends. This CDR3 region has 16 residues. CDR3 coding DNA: TGTGCCAGCAGCTTAACACACCTCACAATCTACAATGAGCAGTTCTTC. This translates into CASSLTHLTIYNEQFF.

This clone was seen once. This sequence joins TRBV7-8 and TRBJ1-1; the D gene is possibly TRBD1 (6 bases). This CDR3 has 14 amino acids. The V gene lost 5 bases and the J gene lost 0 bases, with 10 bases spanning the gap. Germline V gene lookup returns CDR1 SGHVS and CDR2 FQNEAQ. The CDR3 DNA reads TGTGCCAGCAGCCATGGACAGCTGAACACTGAAGCTTTCTTT. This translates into CASSHGQLNTEAFF.

The CDR3 sequence: CASSYSGLNTEAFF. For the CDR3, the DNA is TGTGCCAGCAGTTACTCGGGGCTGAACACTGAAGCTTTCTTT. The chain has TRBV6-5 and TRBJ1-1, with a possible D match to TRBD1 (5 bases). This CDR3 comprises 14 residues. Germline assignment: CDR1 MNHEY and CDR2 SVGAGI. Trimming removed 0 bases at V and 0 bases at J, with 5 bases between.

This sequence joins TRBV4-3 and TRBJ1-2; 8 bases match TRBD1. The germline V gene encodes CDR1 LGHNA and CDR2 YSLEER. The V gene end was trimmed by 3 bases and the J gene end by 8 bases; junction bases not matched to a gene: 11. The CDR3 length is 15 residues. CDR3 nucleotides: TGCGCCAGCAGCCAGGTCCACCAGGGGGCGGAGGGCTACACCTTC. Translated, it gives CASSQVHQGAEGYTF.

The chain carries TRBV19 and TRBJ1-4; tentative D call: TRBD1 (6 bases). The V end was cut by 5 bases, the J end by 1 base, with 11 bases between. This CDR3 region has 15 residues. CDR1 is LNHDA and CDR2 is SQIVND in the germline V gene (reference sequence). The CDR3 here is CASSAIQGTNEKLFF. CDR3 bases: TGTGCCAGTAGTGCCATACAGGGAACTAATGAAAAACTGTTTTTT.

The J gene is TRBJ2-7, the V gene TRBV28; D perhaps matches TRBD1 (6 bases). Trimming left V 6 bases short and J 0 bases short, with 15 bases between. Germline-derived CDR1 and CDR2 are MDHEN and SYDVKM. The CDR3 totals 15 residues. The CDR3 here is CASRTDSVVSYEQYF. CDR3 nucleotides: TGTGCCAGCAGGACGGACAGCGTCGTCTCCTACGAGCAGTACTTC.

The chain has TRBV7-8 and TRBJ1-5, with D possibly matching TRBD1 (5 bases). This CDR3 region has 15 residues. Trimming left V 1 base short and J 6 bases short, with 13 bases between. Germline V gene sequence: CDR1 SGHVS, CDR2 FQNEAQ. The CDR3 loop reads CASSLVGRGGQPQHF. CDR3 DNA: TGTGCCAGCAGCTTAGTAGGGCGGGGGGGTCAGCCCCAGCATTTT.